The 8 T cell receptor beta chains listed next were all sequenced from one sample in a study of blood T cell repertoires in COVID-19. Produced via immunoSEQ multiplex PCR; TCRdb's table is partial and in-frame only. The table has 270,000 or so clones, approximately 89% seen once. Sequencing was done on a sample of peripheral blood. The receptors come from a man aged 35-49 years with active or convalescent COVID-19.

This chain connects TRBV12-3 or TRBV12-4 to TRBJ1-1; a possible D gene is TRBD1 (5 bases). The ends were cut back, 7 bases at V and 11 bases at J, with 17 bases in the middle. The CDR3 loop spans 12 amino acids. CDR3 DNA sequence: TGTGCCAGCACCCCGGGGGGTAGCGGGGCTTTCTTT. Protein sequence: CASTPGGSGAFF.

The CDR3 sequence: CASSSTSGITDTQYF. The CDR3 nucleotides read TGTGCCAGCAGTTCGACTAGCGGTATCACAGATACGCAGTATTTT. The chain employs TRBV6-4 and TRBJ2-3, with 9 bases fitting TRBD2. V dropped 5 bases and J dropped 2; count of bases not matched to a gene: 5. The V gene's germline CDR1 is MRHNA and CDR2 SNTAGT. This CDR3 is built from 15 residues.

This clone has more than one count but fewer than ten. The gene calls are TRBV5-1 and TRBJ2-7, with TRBD1 matching over 8 bases. The CDR3 is made up of 14 amino acids. The germline CDR1 and CDR2 sequences are SGHRS and YFSETQ. The V segment lost 2 bases and the J segment 8 bases; nucleotides outside the gene matches: 9. The DNA of the CDR3 is TGCGCCAGCAGCTTTGGACAGGGTCTTCCAAAGCAGTACTTC. This translates into CASSFGQGLPKQYF. Based on the CDR3 plus reference TRBV5-1 and TRBJ2-7, the full variable domain is KAGVTQTPRYLIKTRGQQVTLSCSPISGHRSVSWYQQTPGQGLQFLFEYFSETQRNKGNFPGRFSGRQFSNSRSEMNVSTLELGDSALYLCASSFGQGLPKQYFGPGTRLTVT.

The chain links TRBV30 to TRBJ1-6; unclear D gene. Germline-derived CDR1 and CDR2 are GTSNPN and SVGIG (reference sequence). Between the trimmed V and J ends, which lost 1 base and 9 bases, there was a span of 7 bases. CDR3 length: 12 amino acids. CDR3 residues: CAWSGEVSPLHF. The CDR3 DNA is TGTGCCTGGAGTGGCGAGGTTTCACCCCTCCACTTT.

This chain joins TRBV21-1 and TRBJ2-3; TRBD2 is the table's D call, not checked against the DNA. TRBV21-1 is annotated as a pseudogene. The CDR3 consists of 14 residues. The CDR3 spells CAPSRRDSTDTQYF. The CDR3 DNA reads as TGTGCCCCCTCCCGGAGGGATAGCACAGATACGCAGTATTTT.

V and J are TRBV30 and TRBJ2-1; TRBD1 matches 7 bases. Trimming removed 5 bases from V and 7 bases from J; junction bases left unmatched: 5. The V gene's germline CDR1 is GTSNPN and CDR2 SVGIG (reference sequence). This CDR3 has 12 amino acids. CDR3 sequence: CAWRTGWNEQFF. The CDR3 DNA is TGTGCCTGGCGGACAGGATGGAATGAGCAGTTCTTC.

The chain employs TRBV29-1 and TRBJ1-2; a weak D match, TRBD1 (5 bases). CDR3 size: 17 residues. CDR1 and CDR2 from the germline V gene are SQVTM and ANQGSEA. V lost 5 bases to trimming and J lost 2 bases, with 24 bases between them. In nucleotides, the CDR3 is TGCAGCGTTTTTCTCGGCCGGGCCCTCGGGGGGAACTATGGCTACACCTTC. Protein: CSVFLGRALGGNYGYTF.

Note on this clone: In the same sample, other DNA sequences code for this CDR3. The chain joins TRBV6-5 to TRBJ1-5; no reliable D call. In germline, CDR1 is MNHEY, CDR2 SVGAGI. V was cut by 2 bases and J by 4 bases, with 6 bases left in between. This CDR3 is built from 13 residues. The CDR3 DNA is TGTGCCAGCAGTTACAGCCGGAATCAGCCCCAGCATTTT. Protein sequence: CASSYSRNQPQHF.